A selection of T cell receptor beta chains follows, all from one sample in a study of blood T cell repertoires in COVID-19. This table comes from immunoSEQ multiplex PCR, and its TCRdb copy is limited to in-frame clones, with some not included. This table has about 210,000 clones, approximately 82% appearing once. The sample taken for sequencing was peripheral blood. Source of these receptors: a man aged 45-65 years with active or convalescent COVID-19. Both conserved end residues are part of each CDR3. The size of a clone is reported for some rows only, either as once, few or many, or as a class for expanded clones.

clone size | V gene | CDR3 protein
NA | TRBV2 | CASSVGQGYGYTF
once | TRBV10-3 | CASRKAETDSYEQYF
few | TRBV11-3 | CASSFPSGQNTEAFF
NA | TRBV2 | CASSVEGNTEAFF
NA | TRBV28 | CASRPASGSVAEQYF
NA | TRBV3-1/TRBV3-2 | CASNERGGRNEQFF
NA | TRBV28 | CASSPIWGGNPTDTQYF
NA | TRBV7-9 | CASGTSRGNTEAFF
once | TRBV7-2 | CASSFGTGGSNEQFF
NA | TRBV15 | CATSRDRQGGYTF
NA | TRBV11-2 | CASSATGSHTLSGYTF
few | TRBV27 | CASSSLREEKLFF
NA | TRBV9 | CASSAAGTRTGELFF
NA | TRBV4-1 | CASSQTSSGTPYEQYF
NA | TRBV11-2 | CASSLGGRTSGSGEQFF
few | TRBV5-1 | CASCLAGIKETQYF
NA | TRBV5-1 | CASSGPSKLENNEQFF
NA | TRBV7-8 | CASSPAGGDGPQHF
NA | TRBV28 | CASSSPGSAIVLQFF
few | TRBV11-2 | CASSLRRQGSGNTIYF
NA | TRBV24-1 | CATSPGSGANEKLFF
NA | TRBV13 | CASSSITSTGELFF
few | TRBV4-1 | CASRKTVINTEAFF
once | TRBV6-5 | CASGRREQFF
NA | TRBV2 | CASRDPGQLYGYTF
NA | TRBV19 | CATSPQGAIVYGYTF